This T cell receptor beta chain was recorded in a study of blood T cells in healthy people across ages. Study observations and caveats: Not knowing donor CMV status may have confounded expanded clonotype changes.

A second PCR, run for roughly 6 to 11 cycles, used a sample-barcoded 5' primer plus a J-beta primer mix. TCRdb re-derived calls from the 5' RACE reads in MiXCR, one entry per CDR3 protein. The sample records around 580,000 distinct CDR3 sequences, less than 60% being singletons. As regards this clonotype: Its antigen is still unknown.

V dropped 1 base and J dropped 0 bases, with 11 bases sitting between them. This CDR3 comprises 15 residues. In germline, CDR1 is SQVTM, CDR2 ANQGSEA. The people who gave samples were healthy Caucasians from Russia, aged roughly 6 to 90. Sequenced input: blood. The rearrangement uses TRBV29-1 and TRBJ2-3, with D perhaps matching TRBD1 (6 bases). The TCR was taken from a man aged 80 or over in good health. CDR3 sequence: CSVEGTANSTDTQYF. The CDR3, as DNA: TGCAGCGTTGAAGGGACAGCGAACAGCACAGATACGCAGTATTTT.